Listed below are T cell receptor beta chains from one sample, sequenced in a study of OX40 agonist ivuxolimab in advanced cancers. Sequencing used immunoSEQ multiplex PCR; TCRdb keeps in-frame clones, though not all of them. The repertoire holds about 84,000 clones, with over 85% as singletons. The sample was CD4+ or CD8+ T cells sorted from blood, taken in a trial of the OX40 agonist ivuxolimab. The receptors were sampled from an adult with an advanced solid tumor such as melanoma, head and neck, liver or kidney cancer. Both conserved end residues are trimmed from each CDR3. The size entry is marked missing in some rows and otherwise reads once, few, many or a size class.

size: .
J: TRBJ2-3
V: TRBV4-3
CDR3: ASSLRAGTSGTRTDTQY

size: .
J: TRBJ1-2
V: TRBV27
CDR3: ASRIAGTGGYT

size: .
J: TRBJ1-1
V: TRBV7-9
CDR3: ASSPVAEAF

size: .
J: TRBJ2-1
V: TRBV6-1
CDR3: ASSGGLKNEQF

size: .
J: TRBJ2-5
V: TRBV10-3
CDR3: AIMIGETQY

size: .
J: TRBJ2-1
V: TRBV13
CDR3: ASSPEAEGNEQF

size: .
J: TRBJ2-7
V: TRBV9
CDR3: ASARGGPSYEQY

size: .
J: TRBJ2-7
V: TRBV14
CDR3: ASSQDPRRYEQY

size: .
J: TRBJ1-5
V: TRBV7-3
CDR3: ASSPRDRESGQPQH

size: .
J: TRBJ2-5
V: TRBV9
CDR3: ASSVAEEETQY

size: .
J: TRBJ2-2
V: TRBV9
CDR3: ASSHTDWRVNTGELF

size: once
J: TRBJ1-5
V: TRBV6-6
CDR3: ASSQGPLGGQPQH

size: .
J: TRBJ1-5
V: TRBV7-9
CDR3: ASSPDGTNQPQH

size: .
J: TRBJ2-6
V: TRBV9
CDR3: ASSVVGSGANVLT

size: .
J: TRBJ2-7
V: TRBV7-9
CDR3: ASSLGSPGSEQY

size: .
J: TRBJ2-3
V: TRBV7-2
CDR3: ASSPNTGITDTQY

size: few
J: TRBJ2-7
V: TRBV5-1
CDR3: ASSLGTEGEQY

size: .
J: TRBJ2-7
V: TRBV28
CDR3: ASSPSHEQY

size: .
J: TRBJ1-2
V: TRBV11-2
CDR3: ASSFFLGAGTENYGYT

size: .
J: TRBJ2-3
V: TRBV7-2
CDR3: ASSLSGRATDTQY

size: .
J: TRBJ2-1
V: TRBV6-5
CDR3: ASRPGTGGSNEQF

size: .
J: TRBJ2-1
V: TRBV7-2
CDR3: ASSLLADNEQF

size: once
J: TRBJ2-1
V: TRBV6-4
CDR3: ASSDSGLAGWDEQF

size: .
J: TRBJ2-7
V: TRBV9
CDR3: ASSAGTSASYEQY

size: once
J: TRBJ2-7
V: TRBV27
CDR3: ASSFSGLAGVEQY

size: .
J: TRBJ2-7
V: TRBV19
CDR3: ASSMVGGISYEQY

size: .
J: TRBJ1-2
V: TRBV6-1
CDR3: ASSELQGTRALTGYT

size: .
J: TRBJ2-1
V: TRBV14
CDR3: ASSQRLLADNEQF

size: .
J: TRBJ2-1
V: TRBV14
CDR3: ASSQAGTNIYNEQF

size: .
J: TRBJ1-1
V: TRBV5-6
CDR3: ASTLGLEAF

size: .
J: TRBJ2-2
V: TRBV19
CDR3: ASSLRTPGELF

size: .
J: TRBJ2-7
V: TRBV7-9
CDR3: ASSPSASLFSYEQY

size: .
J: TRBJ2-7
V: TRBV30
CDR3: AWSVWTSGRYEQY

size: .
J: TRBJ2-7
V: TRBV7-9
CDR3: ASSLDSTVTYEQY

size: .
J: TRBJ2-6
V: TRBV29-1
CDR3: SVGAVASSGANVLT

size: .
J: TRBJ2-7
V: TRBV7-2
CDR3: ASSLGGVGYEQY

size: .
J: TRBJ2-7
V: TRBV9
CDR3: ASSVSASGSYEQY

size: .
J: TRBJ2-7
V: TRBV10-3
CDR3: AITAEVAYEQY

size: .
J: TRBJ1-2
V: TRBV6-1
CDR3: ASSERDWGAAYGYT

size: .
J: TRBJ2-7
V: TRBV19
CDR3: ASSFSFGGSRSYEQY

size: .
J: .
V: TRBV4-1
CDR3: ASSHGGEPYEQY

size: .
J: TRBJ2-1
V: TRBV28
CDR3: ASSLPGYNEQF

size: .
J: TRBJ1-5
V: TRBV10-3
CDR3: AISESTGGSNQPQH

size: .
J: TRBJ2-1
V: TRBV9
CDR3: ASSFSGGEQF

size: .
J: TRBJ2-7
V: TRBV7-6
CDR3: ASSLRGAPEQY

size: once
J: TRBJ2-7
V: TRBV7-6
CDR3: ASGLAGVYEQY

size: .
J: TRBJ1-4
V: TRBV7-9
CDR3: ASSIAVEKLF

size: .
J: TRBJ2-5
V: TRBV2
CDR3: ASSEQETQY